Listed here are 27 T cell receptor beta chains from one sample, sequenced in a study of blood T cell repertoires in COVID-19. Profiling relied on immunoSEQ multiplex PCR, and the TCRdb table lists in-frame clones only, not all of them. This sample has about 110,000 clones, with 75% to 95% found just once. Sequencing was performed on peripheral blood. These receptors were taken from a woman aged 25 to 45 with acute or convalescent COVID-19.

The gene calls are TRBV18 and TRBJ2-7, with 11 bases that match TRBD2. Germline V gives CDR1 KGHSH, CDR2 LQKENI. The CDR3 is made up of 19 amino acids. The junction had 22 bases not matched to a gene; V was cut back by 5 bases and J by 7 bases. DNA of the CDR3: TGTGCCAGCTCAACCTCCTTAGCGGGGGGGGGTACGAGCAGTGCGGAGCAGTACTTC. Translation: CASSTSLAGGGTSSAEQYF.

The chain recombines TRBV7-2 with TRBJ1-2, with D perhaps matching TRBD1 (6 bases). This CDR3 spans 15 amino acids. The V and J ends lost 5 bases and 2 bases respectively, with 15 bases between them. Germline V gene sequence: CDR1 SGHTA, CDR2 FQGNSA. The CDR3 DNA reads as TGTGCCAGCAGCCAAAGGACAGTCGGCAACTATGGCTACACCTTC. It codes for CASSQRTVGNYGYTF.

This clone has just one count. This rearrangement joins TRBV5-8 to TRBJ2-3; 7 bases match TRBD1. Trimming took 2 bases from V and 0 from J; bases not matched to a gene: 3. The CDR3 has 15 amino acids. CDR1 and CDR2 from the germline V gene are SGHTS and YDEGEE. The CDR3 DNA is TGTGCCAGCAGCTTTTCAGGGGGTAGCACAGATACGCAGTATTTT. Protein sequence: CASSFSGGSTDTQYF.

This sequence joins TRBV28 and TRBJ1-2; D gene unclear. Germline V gene sequence: CDR1 MDHEN, CDR2 SYDVKM. V was clipped by 6 bases and J by 4 bases, with 18 bases between them. This CDR3 has 15 residues. CDR3: CASSERAGNIYGYTF. The CDR3 nucleotides read TGTGCCAGCAGCGAGCGGGCAGGTAATATCTATGGCTACACCTTC.

The J gene is TRBJ1-6, the V gene TRBV10-3, with 11 bases aligning to TRBD1. The CDR3 consists of 13 residues. V was pared by 6 bases and J by 8 bases, with 0 bases of the junction left unmatched. Germline loops: CDR1 ENHRY, CDR2 SYGVKD. The CDR3 is CAIRGQGDSPLHF. The CDR3 coding sequence is TGTGCCATCAGGGGACAGGGGGATTCACCCCTCCACTTT.

Here the CDR3 DNA reads TGTGCCAGCAGCTTAGACGGTCTCACAGATACGCAGTATTTT. Amino acids: CASSLDGLTDTQYF. This chain links TRBV7-2 with TRBJ2-3; D call uncertain. Germline V gene sequence: CDR1 SGHTA, CDR2 FQGNSA. The CDR3 is 14 amino acids. V lost 1 base and J 2 bases, leaving 7 bases between the germline ends.

The chain recombines TRBV7-3 with TRBJ2-7; TRBD1 might be the D (5 bases). CDR1 is SGHTA and CDR2 is FQGTGA in the germline V gene. This CDR3 has 15 amino acids. V lost 4 bases and J 1 base, leaving 14 bases between the germline ends. DNA of the CDR3: TGTGCCAGCAGCTCGATCTACAGGAGATCCTACGAGCAGTACTTC. This sequence encodes CASSSIYRRSYEQYF.

The chain combines TRBV28 with TRBJ1-4; no definite D call. CDR3 length: 16 residues. Trimming cost V 8 bases and J 2 bases, with 18 bases left between them. CDR1 and CDR2 from the germline V gene are MDHEN and SYDVKM. CDR3 residues: CASRSLAGFTNEKLFF. CDR3 sequence (DNA): TGTGCCAGCCGTTCACTTGCGGGGTTTACTAATGAAAAACTGTTTTTT.

The V and J genes are TRBV7-2 and TRBJ1-2, with TRBD1 as a possible D gene (6 bases). The CDR3 loop spans 16 amino acids. V lost 4 bases, J lost 8 bases, and 23 bases lay in between. CDR1 is SGHTA and CDR2 is FQGNSA in the germline V gene. The CDR3 region is CASSSTLQGWGPGYTF. CDR3 DNA: TGTGCCAGCAGCTCGACCCTACAGGGTTGGGGTCCGGGCTACACCTTC.

This chain joins TRBV2 and TRBJ1-5; D perhaps matches TRBD1 (5 bases). The germline V gene has CDR1 SNHLY and CDR2 FYNNEI. The CDR3 loop spans 14 amino acids. Trimming took off 2 bases at V and 2 bases at J, with 7 bases between the two ends. CDR3 nucleotide sequence: TGTGCCAGCAGTGAACAGGGTGGCAATCAGCCCCAGCATTTT. Its translation: CASSEQGGNQPQHF.

The chain uses TRBV6-5 and TRBJ2-7; D possibly corresponds to TRBD1 (6 bases). CDR3 length: 11 residues. Per the germline V gene, CDR1 is MNHEY and CDR2 is SVGAGI. Between the trimmed V and J ends, which lost 6 bases and 8 bases, there was a span of 11 bases. CDR3 nucleotides: TGTGCCAGCAGCACCGGGACACAGCAGTACTTC. Translation gives CASSTGTQQYF.

This clone showed up just a few times. The gene calls are TRBV3-1 (or the pseudogene TRBV3-2) and TRBJ2-1, with TRBD2 matching over 9 bases. Germline-derived CDR1 and CDR2 are LGHDT and YNNKEL (reference sequence). CDR3 length: 15 residues. The V and J ends lost 4 bases and 4 bases, in that order; junction bases with no gene match: 5. Here the CDR3 DNA reads TGTGCCAGCAGCCCCCCGGGACTAGCATACAATGAGCAGTTCTTC. It is translated as CASSPPGLAYNEQFF.

The chain employs TRBV5-3 and TRBJ2-3; TRBD1 is a possible D gene (5 bases). TRBV5-3 is an ORF; its function is uncertain. V was clipped by 3 bases and J by 0 bases, with 8 bases between them. CDR3 size: 14 residues. The CDR3 DNA is TGTGCCAGAAGCTCGCGACAGAGCACAGATACGCAGTATTTT. Translation gives CARSSRQSTDTQYF.

This clone was picked up a small number of times. This sample includes further DNA sequences coding for the same CDR3. The rearrangement joins TRBV10-1 to TRBJ2-5; D is ambiguous. CDR3 length: 13 amino acids. V gave up 4 bases and J gave up 0 bases, with 6 bases separating them. Germline CDR1 reads WNHNN; CDR2 reads SYGVQD (reference sequence). Here the CDR3 reads CASSGQYQETQYF. In DNA, the CDR3 is TGCGCCAGCAGTGGCCAGTACCAAGAGACCCAGTACTTC.

V gene TRBV4-1 combines with J gene TRBJ1-3; 7 bases match TRBD1. J gave up 2 bases and V 1 base, and 5 bases lay outside the gene matches. Germline values: CDR1 MGHRA, CDR2 YSYEKL. This CDR3 is 16 amino acids long. The DNA of the CDR3 is TGCGCCAGCAGCCAAGCCGGGACAGCCACTGGAAACACCATATATTTT. Protein: CASSQAGTATGNTIYF.

The chain employs TRBV7-3 and TRBJ1-3; D unresolved. The V gene's germline CDR1 is SGHTA and CDR2 FQGTGA. The CDR3 has 14 amino acids. Trimming removed 2 bases at V and 3 bases at J, with 8 bases between. The CDR3: CASSLGGNGNTIYF. As DNA, the CDR3 is TGTGCCAGCAGCTTAGGAGGGAATGGAAACACCATATATTTT. The full variable domain, in which reference TRBV7-3 and TRBJ1-3 provide the parts outside the CDR3, is GAGVSQTPSNKVTEKGKYVELRCDPISGHTALYWYRQSLGQGPEFLIYFQGTGAADDSGLPNDRFFAVRPEGSVSTLKIQRTERGDSAVYLCASSLGGNGNTIYFGEGSWLTVV.

This chain joins TRBV2 and TRBJ1-5; D unresolved. Germline lookup yields CDR1 SNHLY and CDR2 FYNNEI. This CDR3 has 12 residues. With 8 bases removed from V and 2 bases from J, the gap between germline ends came to 7 bases. The CDR3 region has the DNA TGTGCCAGCCACTTTGGCAATCAGCCCCAGCATTTT. This codes for CASHFGNQPQHF.

About this clone: Other DNA sequences in the sample encode the same CDR3. This chain uses TRBV7-2 with TRBJ2-7, with 11 positions matching TRBD1. CDR1 is SGHTA and CDR2 is FQGNSA in the germline V gene. With 4 bases clipped from V and 4 bases from J, the junction kept 3 bases outside the gene matches. The CDR3 spans 14 residues. This chain's CDR3 is CASSSGTGGYEQYF. In nucleotides, the CDR3 is TGTGCCAGCAGCTCCGGGACAGGGGGGTACGAGCAGTACTTC.

This chain links TRBV2 with TRBJ2-7, with D perhaps matching TRBD1 (6 bases). The CDR3 runs to 13 residues. Germline V gene lookup returns CDR1 SNHLY and CDR2 FYNNEI. Deletions cut 6 bases from V and 4 bases from J, with 13 bases between. The CDR3 sequence is CASRELTGYEQYF. In DNA form, the CDR3 reads TGTGCCAGCAGAGAACTGACAGGATACGAGCAGTACTTC.

This clone was picked up one time. The gene calls are TRBV7-3 and TRBJ1-1, with TRBD1 matching over 9 bases. From germline, CDR1 is SGHTA and CDR2 FQGTGA. This CDR3 contains 15 residues. With V trimmed by 5 bases and J by 4 bases, 8 bases remained unmatched. The CDR3 protein is CASSPGQGGFTEAFF. CDR3 nucleotides: TGTGCCAGCAGCCCGGGACAGGGAGGGTTCACTGAAGCTTTCTTT.

The J gene is TRBJ2-3, the V gene TRBV14; perhaps TRBD1 as D (5 bases). This CDR3 comprises 14 residues. Germline values: CDR1 SGHDN, CDR2 FVKESK. V lost 4 bases to trimming and J lost 4 bases, with 12 bases between them. This CDR3 reads CASSRVGAADTQYF. The CDR3 DNA reads TGTGCCAGCAGCCGCGTAGGGGCGGCAGATACGCAGTATTTT.

This sequence joins TRBV7-9 and TRBJ2-7; D remains ambiguous. V was shortened by 4 bases and J by 2 bases, with 15 bases between the two germline ends. Germline CDR1 SEHNR, CDR2 FQNEAQ (reference sequence). CDR3 length: 15 amino acids. In DNA form, the CDR3 reads TGTGCCAGCAGCTCCACAGTACAACTTCCCTACGAGCAGTACTTC. Encoded protein: CASSSTVQLPYEQYF. The full variable domain, its missing parts supplied by reference TRBV7-9 and TRBJ2-7, is DTGVSQNPRHKITKRGQNVTFRCDPISEHNRLYWYRQTLGQGPEFLTYFQNEAQLEKSRLLSDRFSAERPKGSFSTLEIQRTEQGDSAMYLCASSSTVQLPYEQYFGPGTRLTVT.

This rearrangement joins TRBV27 to TRBJ2-1; 10 positions agree with TRBD2. With 6 bases clipped from V and 4 bases from J, the junction kept 6 bases outside the gene matches. CDR1 and CDR2 from the germline V gene are MNHEY and SMNVEV (reference sequence). The CDR3 length is 15 residues. The CDR3 bases are TGTGCCAGCAGCCTTACTAGCGGGAATTACAATGAGCAGTTCTTC. Protein product: CASSLTSGNYNEQFF.

The chain uses TRBV4-1 and TRBJ1-1, with TRBD1 matching over 8 bases. Germline CDR1 and CDR2: MGHRA and YSYEKL. Unmatched junction bases numbered 13, after V lost 4 bases and J lost 6 bases. The CDR3 loop spans 16 amino acids. This CDR3 is CASSLNQGAHDPEAFF. In nucleotides, the CDR3 is TGCGCCAGCAGCCTCAATCAGGGGGCGCACGATCCTGAAGCTTTCTTT.

The rearrangement links TRBV5-6 to TRBJ2-5, with TRBD2 as a possible D gene (6 bases). V lost 5 bases and J lost 5, with 16 bases in between. The CDR3 runs 14 residues. Germline CDR1 and CDR2: SGHDT and YYEEEE. The DNA for the CDR3 is TGTGCCAGCAGTCCGGACGGGGGAGAGGAGACCCAGTACTTC. Protein: CASSPDGGEETQYF.

The chain links TRBV3-1 (or the pseudogene TRBV3-2) to TRBJ2-5, with D perhaps TRBD2 (6 bases). This CDR3 has 14 amino acids. The V gene's germline CDR1 is LGHDT and CDR2 YNNKEL (reference sequence). The germline V and J ends were trimmed by 0 bases and 5 bases, with 10 bases remaining between them. The CDR3 region is CASSQELAAETQYF. The CDR3 DNA reads as TGTGCCAGCAGCCAAGAACTAGCTGCGGAGACCCAGTACTTC.

The CDR3 DNA follows: TGTGCCACTGGAGGCGGGGCACGGTTTAGGGAGCTGTTTTTT. Protein sequence: CATGGGARFRELFF. This sequence joins TRBV19 and TRBJ2-2, with D perhaps TRBD2 (6 bases). CDR1 LNHDA and CDR2 SQIVND come from the germline V gene (reference sequence). The CDR3 is 14 amino acids. Deletions cut 10 bases from V and 9 bases from J, with 21 bases between.